This T cell receptor (beta chain) derives from a study of technical replicates of blood from a handful of donors. The CDR3 contains 13 residues. The germline V gene has CDR1 SGHRS and CDR2 YFSETQ. Trimming shortened V by 1 base and J by 9 bases, and 11 bases separated the two germline ends. This table comes from immunoSEQ multiplex PCR, and its TCRdb copy is limited to in-frame clones, with some not included. The sample has about 94,000 clones, around 95% seen once; the top ten hold 0.22%. The specimen sequenced was T cells isolated from PBMCs. The sequence derives from a human donor in good health. The chain couples TRBV5-1 to TRBJ2-1, with D possibly matching TRBD2 (5 bases). The CDR3 bases are TGCGCCAGCAGCTTGTGGGGAGAGGGTGAGCAGTTCTTC. This codes for CASSLWGEGEQFF.